The source of this T cell receptor (beta chain) is a study of cytotoxic CD8 clonotypes in ibrutinib-treated CLL. Study overall: The samples contained around 250,000 productive templates on average. They also contained an average of roughly 90,000 productive rearrangements. Study conclusions and caveats: Clonality went up at the time of ibrutinib response, stayed stable in sustained remission, and later dropped back toward its baseline level at progression. On treatment, the uncommon public clonotypes contracted or remained stable. Age-matched healthy donor levels were exceeded by baseline clonality, which tracked circulating CD8+ T-cell counts.

In its sample, this clone was seen a few times. The antigen remains unidentified. Between the trimmed V and J ends, which lost 6 bases and 13 bases, there was a span of 21 bases. Germline V lookup: CDR1 MNHNS, CDR2 SASEGT. This CDR3 region has 13 residues. The table came from immunoSEQ multiplex PCR; TCRdb's copy has only in-frame clones and leaves some out. The sample includes over 95,000 clones, about 58% of them seen just once. This sample comprised PBMCs, obtained after 24 months of ibrutinib treatment. The sequence derives from a human donor with chronic lymphocytic leukemia. The J gene is TRBJ2-5, the V gene TRBV6-1; D assignment may be TRBD1 or TRBD2 (5 bases each). In DNA, the CDR3 is TGTGCCAGCAGCGACGTCCGGGACGCCGGGTTGTACTTC. Protein product: CASSDVRDAGLYF.